The 9 T cell receptor beta chains below were found in one sample sequenced in a study of shared clonotypes between healthy human individuals. Profiling relied on immunoSEQ multiplex PCR, and the TCRdb table lists in-frame clones only, not all of them. Among roughly 2 million clones listed, about 94% were seen once. The source material was naive CD4+ T cells sorted from blood. Subset reported: CD45RA+ positively selected. These receptors all stem from a man between 18 and 35 years old in good health.

The chain is built from TRBV30 and TRBJ1-1; D remains ambiguous. CDR3 length equals 14 residues. V was trimmed by 5 bases and J by 4 bases, leaving 17 bases between them. Germline lookup yields CDR1 GTSNPN and CDR2 SVGIG (reference sequence). As DNA, the CDR3 is TGTGCCTGGGGAAGAATCAAGTCAACCACTGAAGCTTTCTTT. It specifies CAWGRIKSTTEAFF.

This clone was detected only once. J is TRBJ2-5 and V is TRBV7-8, with TRBD1 as a possible D gene (7 bases). V lost 3 bases, J lost 2 bases, and 19 bases lay in between. Germline assignment: CDR1 SGHVS and CDR2 FQNEAQ. This CDR3 contains 17 residues. For the CDR3, the DNA is TGTGCCAGCAGCTTGATGTTTGGGCAGGGGGGACAAGAGACCCAGTACTTC. Translation gives CASSLMFGQGGQETQYF.

The CDR3, as DNA: TGTGCCACCAGCAGAGAGCTTGAGGGAGTAGGGGAGCTGTTTTTT. Protein sequence: CATSRELEGVGELFF. The V gene is TRBV15, the J gene TRBJ2-2, with D possibly TRBD2 on 5 matching bases. This CDR3 has 15 amino acids. V was trimmed by 0 bases and J by 8 bases, leaving 13 bases between them. The V gene's germline CDR1 is LNHNV and CDR2 YYDKDF (reference sequence).

Concerning this clone: The same CDR3 also results from other DNA sequences found in this sample. This chain joins TRBV6-1 and TRBJ1-5; a weak D match, TRBD1 (5 bases). Deletions cut 4 bases from V and 4 bases from J, with 8 bases between. The CDR3 is made up of 13 amino acids. Germline CDR1 MNHNS, CDR2 SASEGT. CDR3 nucleotide sequence: TGTGCCAGCAGTGCCACAGGAAATCAGCCCCAGCATTTT. It specifies CASSATGNQPQHF.

This clone was seen only once. The chain combines TRBV7-3 with TRBJ1-1; TRBD1 matches 8 bases. After removal of 2 bases from V and 4 bases from J, the junction contained 9 bases not matched to a gene. The CDR3 covers 16 residues. Looked up from germline, CDR1 is SGHTA and CDR2 is FQGTGA. The CDR3 coding sequence is TGTGCCAGCAGCTTAGGAGGCGCACAGGGGGTCACTGAAGCTTTCTTT. It is translated as CASSLGGAQGVTEAFF.

The rearrangement joins TRBV11-2 to TRBJ2-7; D remains ambiguous. This CDR3 is built from 18 residues. In germline, CDR1 is SGHAT, CDR2 FQNNGV. Trimming took off 5 bases at V and 5 bases at J, with 28 bases between the two ends. The DNA for the CDR3 is TGTGCCAGCAGCCCCCGGCAACCAACACTATGGACGGAGAACGAGCAGTACTTC. Translated: CASSPRQPTLWTENEQYF. Combining the CDR3 with reference TRBV11-2 and TRBJ2-7 gives the whole variable domain EAGVAQSPRYKIIEKRQSVAFWCNPISGHATLYWYQQILGQGPKLLIQFQNNGVVDDSQLPKDRFSAERLKGVDSTLKIQPAKLEDSAVYLCASSPRQPTLWTENEQYFGPGTRLTVT.

The CDR3 is CASSWTSGSRYNEQFF. The CDR3, as DNA: TGCGCCAGCAGCTGGACTAGCGGGAGCCGTTACAATGAGCAGTTCTTC. The chain couples TRBV5-1 to TRBJ2-1; TRBD2 matches at 13 bases. The CDR3 length is 16 residues. Germline CDR1 SGHRS, CDR2 YFSETQ. The junction had 4 bases not matched to a gene; V was cut back by 3 bases and J by 4 bases. The full variable domain, rest sourced from reference TRBV5-1 and TRBJ2-1, is KAGVTQTPRYLIKTRGQQVTLSCSPISGHRSVSWYQQTPGQGLQFLFEYFSETQRNKGNFPGRFSGRQFSNSRSEMNVSTLELGDSALYLCASSWTSGSRYNEQFFGPGTRLTVL.

The chain joins TRBV29-1 to TRBJ1-2, with D hard to call. The CDR3 runs to 12 residues. The V gene lost 3 bases and the J gene lost 5 bases, with 10 bases spanning the gap. Looked up from germline, CDR1 is SQVTM and CDR2 is ANQGSEA. Here the CDR3 DNA reads TGCAGCGTTGAGTTGGCGGATTATGGCTACACCTTC. Translated: CSVELADYGYTF.

The chain links TRBV27 to TRBJ1-4; 8 bases line up with TRBD1. The CDR3 is 13 amino acids. CDR1 MNHEY and CDR2 SMNVEV come from the germline V gene (reference sequence). The V segment lost 5 bases and the J segment 8 bases; nucleotides outside the gene matches: 4. CDR3 sequence: CASSPGGEEKLFF. In DNA form, the CDR3 reads TGTGCCAGCAGTCCAGGGGGCGAGGAAAAACTGTTTTTT.